The count of the clone carrying this T cell receptor beta chain is one. The data belong to a study of blood T cell repertoires in COVID-19. CDR3 length: 14 residues. The junction had 5 bases not matched to a gene; V was cut back by 5 bases and J by 3 bases. Germline CDR1 reads SGHTA; CDR2 reads FQGNSA. Measured with immunoSEQ multiplex PCR; TCRdb has only the in-frame clones, and not every one. This sample has about 280,000 clones; 65% to 90% occur once, and the top ten carry approximately 12%. The V and J genes are TRBV7-2 and TRBJ2-7; TRBD2 agrees at 9 bases. The origin of this receptor is a human donor in a cohort sampled during active COVID-19. Material for sequencing was peripheral blood. The chain's CDR3 is CASSRGLAYYEQYF. CDR3 DNA sequence: TGTGCCAGCAGCAGGGGACTAGCCTACTACGAGCAGTACTTC.